This T cell receptor (beta chain) was identified in a study of T-cell memory formation after mild COVID-19. Looking at the study overall: There were largely donor-specific TCR clusters. Study results and caveats: That cross-reactive memory joined was suggested by some responding clones appearing in pre-infection memory. Contracting clones from day 15 to 85 had balanced CD4/CD8; later expanders favoured CD4+.

Details on this clonotype: Its target is not known.

V shed 4 bases, J shed 8 bases, and the junction held 6 bases outside the gene matches. Germline assignment: CDR1 MNHEY and CDR2 SVGAGI. This CDR3 region has 15 residues. Employing constant-segment primers, 5'RACE generated TCR alpha and TCR beta cDNA libraries bearing sample barcodes and UMIs. In TCRdb, the 5' RACE reads were re-called with MiXCR into one record per CDR3 protein. The sample includes under 550,000 distinct CDR3 sequences, 18% of them seen just once. The receptor was derived from an adult woman who had mild COVID-19 (a few samples of this study predate the infection). Cell type and time point are not known. The chain links TRBV6-5 to TRBJ1-4; 11 nucleotides align to TRBD1. Sequencing was performed on PBMCs or a T cell subset sorted from them (not recorded which). CDR3 in DNA: TGTGCCAGCAGTTCTCTGGACAGGGGGCAGGAAAAACTGTTTTTT. The encoded protein is CASSSLDRGQEKLFF.